This TCR beta chain was sequenced in a study of blood T cell repertoires in COVID-19. This table comes from immunoSEQ multiplex PCR, and its TCRdb copy is limited to in-frame clones, with some not included. This sample has 40,000 to 50,000 clones, with around 85% found just once. Germline CDR1 and CDR2: SGHRS and YFSETQ. With 1 base clipped from V and 7 bases from J, the junction kept 4 bases outside the gene matches. This CDR3 region has 15 residues. Sequencing was done on a sample of peripheral blood. V is TRBV5-1 and J is TRBJ2-1, with 11 bases that match TRBD1. The clonotype comes from a human donor in a cohort sampled during active COVID-19. The donor label of this sample is uncertain. CDR3: CASSLKGTGGNEQFF. The CDR3 nucleotides are TGCGCCAGCAGCTTGAAAGGGACAGGGGGGAATGAGCAGTTCTTC.